A single sample is the source of the 9 T cell receptor beta chains below, sequenced in a study of T cell repertoires in cytomegalovirus infection. The antigens these receptors bind are not known. TCRdb fed the reads into MiXCR, producing one record per CDR3 protein. This table has roughly 110,000 distinct CDR3 sequences, 9.5% to 13% appearing once. The specimen was PBMCs, sequenced either directly or after in vitro stimulation (not recorded which). The origin of the receptors is a human donor in good health (CMV status not recorded). Some clones in this sample may be carry-over from other donors' samples.

Only a few counts were recorded for this clonotype. This chain links TRBV12-3 or TRBV12-4 with TRBJ1-1; D is ambiguous. Trimming stripped 6 bases from V and 10 bases from J, with 12 bases between. The CDR3 length is 11 residues. The CDR3 reads CASRLESRAFF. CDR3 in DNA: TGTGCCAGCAGACTCGAAAGTAGAGCTTTCTTT.

As concerns this clonotype: A much larger clone sits a single nucleotide away, making a read error possible. The chain links TRBV4-3 to TRBJ2-7; no firm D call. This CDR3 has 13 residues. Germline CDR1 and CDR2: LGHNA and YSLEER. The CDR3 nucleotides read TGCGCCAGCGGCCAAGAACAAGCCTACGAGCAGTACTTC. The encoded protein is CASGQEQAYEQYF.

J is TRBJ1-6 and V is TRBV4-1; D not resolved. In germline, CDR1 is MGHRA, CDR2 YSYEKL. The CDR3 has 16 amino acids. Trimming took 2 bases from V and 10 from J, leaving 18 bases between them. In DNA, the CDR3 is TGCGCCAGCAGCCAAACGTCTCCGGGTATGGGATCACCCCTCCACTTT. It codes for CASSQTSPGMGSPLHF.

This chain links TRBV7-9 with TRBJ1-4; tentative D call: TRBD1 (5 bases). V was cut by 2 bases and J by 5 bases, with 12 bases left in between. There are 15 residues in the CDR3. Germline values: CDR1 SEHNR, CDR2 FQNEAQ (reference sequence). The CDR3 bases are TGTGCCAGCAGCTTATTCAGGGACGGAAATGAAAAACTGTTTTTT. Translated, it gives CASSLFRDGNEKLFF.

The J gene is TRBJ1-6, the V gene TRBV19; D gene uncertain. CDR3 length: 16 residues. Trimming removed 7 bases at V and 0 bases at J, with 13 bases between. Germline CDR1 is LNHDA and CDR2 is SQIVND (reference sequence). CDR3 DNA sequence: TGTGCCAGTACCCTGTCCGGGAGCTCCTATAATTCACCCCTCCACTTT. It encodes CASTLSGSSYNSPLHF.

This clonotype has a handful of counts. DNA of the CDR3: TGTGCCAGTAAGGGCCGTACAGATACGCAGTATTTT. Its protein product is CASKGRTDTQYF. The V call is TRBV19, the J call TRBJ2-3; no clear D gene. The CDR3 is made up of 12 amino acids. The germline V gene encodes CDR1 LNHDA and CDR2 SQIVND (reference sequence). V was trimmed by 7 bases and J by 3 bases, leaving 8 bases between them.

The table lists this clonotype with many counts. The chain combines TRBV7-9 with TRBJ1-3; maybe TRBD1 (5 bases). The V gene's germline CDR1 is SEHNR and CDR2 FQNEAQ (reference sequence). V lost 7 bases and J 0 bases, leaving 13 bases between the germline ends. This CDR3 region has 15 residues. CDR3 sequence: CASTWGAVSGNTIYF. The DNA for the CDR3 is TGTGCCAGCACCTGGGGCGCGGTCTCTGGAAACACCATATATTTT.

This clonotype was seen at least ten times. The chain employs TRBV20-1 and TRBJ2-1; D tentatively fits TRBD1 or TRBD2 (7 bases each). The CDR3 contains 14 residues. The germline V gene encodes CDR1 DFQATT and CDR2 SNEGSKA (reference sequence). The germline V and J ends were trimmed by 4 bases and 4 bases, with 14 bases remaining between them. The CDR3 DNA is TGCAGTGCTACAGGGGGGGGGGCATACAATGAGCAGTTCTTC. Residues: CSATGGGAYNEQFF.

At least ten counts were recorded for this clonotype. The rearrangement joins TRBV5-1 to TRBJ2-6; 8 bases match TRBD1. V was pared by 3 bases and J by 0 bases, with 8 bases of the junction left unmatched. In germline, CDR1 is SGHRS, CDR2 YFSETQ. The CDR3 is 18 residues long. The CDR3 here is CASSSGQGRRSGANVLTF. The CDR3 DNA sequence: TGCGCCAGCAGCTCAGGACAGGGACGACGCTCTGGGGCCAACGTCCTGACTTTC.